This is a list of T cell receptor beta chains from one sample in a study of cytomegalovirus exposure and HLA in healthy donors. Clones were sequenced by immunoSEQ multiplex PCR, and TCRdb holds only the in-frame ones, with some missing. The sample shows over 150,000 clones, around 88% of them seen only once. Sequencing was carried out using PBMCs. These receptors all stem from a man aged 18 to 35 in good health and CMV-seropositive. Both conserved end residues are part of each CDR3. The D gene is left open where the match is weak. Expanded clones get a size class; other rows say once, few or many, or leave the size out.

v_gene: TRBV7-3
abundance: NA
d_gene: NA
j_gene: TRBJ2-7
CDR3nt: TGTGCCAGCAGCTTAAGCCCAACTACCTACGAGCAGTACTTC
CDR3aa: CASSLSPTTYEQYF

v_gene: TRBV6-1
abundance: NA
d_gene: TRBD2
j_gene: TRBJ2-7
CDR3nt: TGTGCCAGCATGGAAGCGGGAGGGCCTTACGAGCAGTACTTC
CDR3aa: CASMEAGGPYEQYF

v_gene: TRBV28
abundance: NA
d_gene: TRBD1
j_gene: TRBJ1-5
CDR3nt: TGTGCCAGCAGAGGGGGCAGGGTAAATCAGCCCCAGCATTTT
CDR3aa: CASRGGRVNQPQHF

v_gene: TRBV12-5
abundance: NA
d_gene: TRBD1
j_gene: TRBJ2-7
CDR3nt: TGTGCTAGTGGTTCTGACAGGGGTGTGGATCACGAGCAGTACTTC
CDR3aa: CASGSDRGVDHEQYF

v_gene: TRBV5-1
abundance: NA
d_gene: TRBD1
j_gene: TRBJ1-2
CDR3nt: TGCGCCAGCAGCCTGGACAGGTTAGGCTACACCTTC
CDR3aa: CASSLDRLGYTF

v_gene: TRBV7-9
abundance: NA
d_gene: TRBD2
j_gene: TRBJ2-3
CDR3nt: TGTGCCATGACGACTAGCGGCACAGATACGCAGTATTTT
CDR3aa: CAMTTSGTDTQYF

v_gene: TRBV27
abundance: NA
d_gene: NA
j_gene: TRBJ1-2
CDR3nt: TGTGCCAGCAGTTTAAGCGGGGCCGTGGGAGGCTACACCTTC
CDR3aa: CASSLSGAVGGYTF

v_gene: TRBV11-2
abundance: NA
d_gene: TRBD2
j_gene: TRBJ2-1
CDR3nt: TGTGCCAGCAGCTTAGGGCGGGGCGGGAGAGTGAGTGAGCAGTTCTTC
CDR3aa: CASSLGRGGRVSEQFF

v_gene: TRBV7-2
abundance: NA
d_gene: NA
j_gene: TRBJ2-7
CDR3nt: TGTGCCAGCAGCTTAGTTACAGTGTGGGAGCAGTACTTC
CDR3aa: CASSLVTVWEQYF

v_gene: TRBV5-1
abundance: once
d_gene: TRBD2
j_gene: TRBJ2-7
CDR3nt: TGCGCCAGCAGCTTGGCTGGGGGGGTAAGGACCTACGAGCAGTACTTC
CDR3aa: CASSLAGGVRTYEQYF

v_gene: TRBV6-1
abundance: NA
d_gene: NA
j_gene: TRBJ1-1
CDR3nt: TGTGCCAGCAGTGAACCCTATAGCGCCCTGAACACTGAAGCTTTCTTT
CDR3aa: CASSEPYSALNTEAFF

v_gene: TRBV2
abundance: NA
d_gene: NA
j_gene: TRBJ1-5
CDR3nt: TGTGCCAGCAGCGCCCCCGGGCAGAGGGGCAATCAGCCCCAGCATTTT
CDR3aa: CASSAPGQRGNQPQHF

v_gene: TRBV27
abundance: NA
d_gene: TRBD2
j_gene: TRBJ2-1
CDR3nt: TGTGCCAGCAGTCCCCTAGGGACTAGCTCCTACAATGAGCAGTTCTTC
CDR3aa: CASSPLGTSSYNEQFF

v_gene: TRBV7-7
abundance: NA
d_gene: TRBD2
j_gene: TRBJ2-5
CDR3nt: TGTGCCAGCAGCTTACTAGCGGGAGCCGGGGAGACCCAGTACTTC
CDR3aa: CASSLLAGAGETQYF

v_gene: TRBV13
abundance: NA
d_gene: TRBD1
j_gene: TRBJ2-5
CDR3nt: TGTGCCAGCAGCTTAGGGCAGGGGGCTGAGACCCAGTACTTC
CDR3aa: CASSLGQGAETQYF

v_gene: TRBV2
abundance: NA
d_gene: NA
j_gene: TRBJ1-2
CDR3nt: TGTGCCAGCAGTGAAGTGTGGGGGGTCGGTGGCTACACCTTC
CDR3aa: CASSEVWGVGGYTF

v_gene: TRBV13
abundance: NA
d_gene: TRBD1
j_gene: TRBJ2-2
CDR3nt: TGTGCCAGCAGCCCAGGGGGAACCGGGGAGCTGTTTTTT
CDR3aa: CASSPGGTGELFF

v_gene: TRBV7-9
abundance: NA
d_gene: NA
j_gene: TRBJ1-4
CDR3nt: TGTGCCAGCAGCTCCACTGGAGGGAGTGAAAAACTGTTTTTT
CDR3aa: CASSSTGGSEKLFF

v_gene: TRBV27
abundance: NA
d_gene: NA
j_gene: TRBJ2-1
CDR3nt: TGTGCCAGCAGTTTATGGCAGGGGAGTGAGCAGTTCTTC
CDR3aa: CASSLWQGSEQFF

v_gene: TRBV27
abundance: once
d_gene: TRBD2
j_gene: TRBJ2-2
CDR3nt: TGTGCCAGCAGTTTTAGCGGGAGGATTGTAATCGGGGAGCTGTTTTTT
CDR3aa: CASSFSGRIVIGELFF

v_gene: TRBV18
abundance: NA
d_gene: TRBD1
j_gene: TRBJ2-6
CDR3nt: TGTGCCAGCTCACAGGGACAGGGGGCGTACGGGGCCAACGTCCTGACTTTC
CDR3aa: CASSQGQGAYGANVLTF

v_gene: TRBV7-3
abundance: NA
d_gene: NA
j_gene: TRBJ2-2
CDR3nt: TGTGCCAGCAGCGCAGGCCGGGACTGGAACACCGGGGAGCTGTTTTTT
CDR3aa: CASSAGRDWNTGELFF

v_gene: TRBV6-6
abundance: NA
d_gene: NA
j_gene: TRBJ1-2
CDR3nt: TGTGCCAGCAGTTCTAAGAGGGAGGGTAACTATGGCTACACCTTC
CDR3aa: CASSSKREGNYGYTF

v_gene: TRBV6-1
abundance: NA
d_gene: TRBD1
j_gene: TRBJ1-1
CDR3nt: TGTGCCAGCAGTAAAGGGGGGACAGGGGGGACTGAAGCTTTCTTT
CDR3aa: CASSKGGTGGTEAFF

v_gene: TRBV5-6
abundance: NA
d_gene: NA
j_gene: TRBJ1-1
CDR3nt: TGTGCCAGCAGCCTCTCAGGCGGGAGGAACACTGAAGCTTTCTTT
CDR3aa: CASSLSGGRNTEAFF

v_gene: TRBV7-3
abundance: NA
d_gene: TRBD1
j_gene: TRBJ2-6
CDR3nt: TGTGCCAGCAGCTTAAGGCAGGGGGCTGGGGCCAACGTCCTGACTTTC
CDR3aa: CASSLRQGAGANVLTF

v_gene: TRBV4-2
abundance: NA
d_gene: TRBD2
j_gene: TRBJ2-7
CDR3nt: TGTGCCAGCAGCCACGGGGGGGGCCAGTCCTACGAGCAGTACTTC
CDR3aa: CASSHGGGQSYEQYF

v_gene: TRBV4-3
abundance: NA
d_gene: TRBD2
j_gene: TRBJ2-5
CDR3nt: TGCGCCAGCAGCCAAGGGGATCACCGACTAGCGGGAGTGGAGACCCAGTACTTC
CDR3aa: CASSQGDHRLAGVETQYF

v_gene: TRBV14
abundance: NA
d_gene: NA
j_gene: TRBJ1-1
CDR3nt: TGTGCCAGCAGCCAAGGAGCGGCGAACACTGAAGCTTTCTTT
CDR3aa: CASSQGAANTEAFF

v_gene: TRBV19
abundance: few
d_gene: NA
j_gene: TRBJ2-7
CDR3nt: TGTGCCAGTAGTGTAACCTACGAGCAGTACTTC
CDR3aa: CASSVTYEQYF

v_gene: TRBV4-3
abundance: once
d_gene: TRBD1
j_gene: TRBJ1-2
CDR3nt: TGCGCCAGCAGCCCGGCAGGGACAGCGTCGCTTGGCTACACCTTC
CDR3aa: CASSPAGTASLGYTF

v_gene: TRBV29-1
abundance: NA
d_gene: NA
j_gene: TRBJ2-3
CDR3nt: TGCAGCGTTGAAAGGCGGGGAGGCACAGATACGCAGTATTTT
CDR3aa: CSVERRGGTDTQYF

v_gene: TRBV2
abundance: NA
d_gene: TRBD2
j_gene: TRBJ2-3
CDR3nt: TGTGCCAGTCGACTAGCGGGGGGCACAGATACGCAGTATTTT
CDR3aa: CASRLAGGTDTQYF

v_gene: TRBV7-9
abundance: NA
d_gene: NA
j_gene: TRBJ2-7
CDR3nt: TGTGCCAGCAGCTTAGCGCCTCCCATAGAAGAGCAGCAGTACTTC
CDR3aa: CASSLAPPIEEQQYF

v_gene: TRBV6-5
abundance: NA
d_gene: NA
j_gene: TRBJ1-1
CDR3nt: TGTGCCAGCAGTTACTCGCCAGGCAAAAATGAAGCTTTCTTT
CDR3aa: CASSYSPGKNEAFF

v_gene: TRBV10-1
abundance: NA
d_gene: NA
j_gene: TRBJ2-3
CDR3nt: TGCGCCAGCCCGTCGGGCAGGGGTTCAGATACGCAGTATTTT
CDR3aa: CASPSGRGSDTQYF

v_gene: TRBV5-4
abundance: once
d_gene: TRBD1
j_gene: TRBJ2-3
CDR3nt: TGTGCCAGCAGCTTGGGGACAGGGGTGACAGATACGCAGTATTTT
CDR3aa: CASSLGTGVTDTQYF

v_gene: TRBV30
abundance: once
d_gene: NA
j_gene: TRBJ1-2
CDR3nt: TGTGCCCAAGGGTCCCGGACAGCGCTGACCTTC
CDR3aa: CAQGSRTALTF

v_gene: TRBV5-3
abundance: NA
d_gene: NA
j_gene: TRBJ2-1
CDR3nt: TGTGCCAGCAAATCCTACAATGAGCAGTTCTTC
CDR3aa: CASKSYNEQFF

v_gene: TRBV27
abundance: NA
d_gene: NA
j_gene: TRBJ2-1
CDR3nt: TGTGCCAGCAGTTACGCCTTCGGGTCCTCCTACAATGAGCAGTTCTTC
CDR3aa: CASSYAFGSSYNEQFF

v_gene: TRBV30
abundance: few
d_gene: NA
j_gene: TRBJ2-7
CDR3nt: TGTGCCTGGAAAGACAGTCCCTACGAGCAGTACTTC
CDR3aa: CAWKDSPYEQYF

v_gene: TRBV6-5
abundance: NA
d_gene: NA
j_gene: TRBJ2-7
CDR3nt: TGTGCCAGCAGTTCCCTTGACAGCTACGAGCAGTACTTC
CDR3aa: CASSSLDSYEQYF

v_gene: TRBV6-5
abundance: NA
d_gene: TRBD2
j_gene: TRBJ2-7
CDR3nt: TGTGCCAGCAGCCAGCGGGGGGCCGAGCAGTACTTC
CDR3aa: CASSQRGAEQYF

v_gene: TRBV5-1
abundance: NA
d_gene: NA
j_gene: TRBJ1-1
CDR3nt: TGCGCCAGCAGCTTGACGGTGAGTTTGAACACTGAAGCTTTCTTT
CDR3aa: CASSLTVSLNTEAFF

v_gene: TRBV2
abundance: NA
d_gene: TRBD1
j_gene: TRBJ2-1
CDR3nt: TGTGCCAGCAGTGAATTGGGCTCGGGCGACTACGGACAGGCAGTCTCCTACAATGAGCAGTTCTTC
CDR3aa: CASSELGSGDYGQAVSYNEQFF

v_gene: TRBV5-1
abundance: NA
d_gene: TRBD2
j_gene: TRBJ2-7
CDR3nt: TGCGCCAGCAGCTTTATAGCGGGCGGCGTCTACGAGCAGTACTTC
CDR3aa: CASSFIAGGVYEQYF

v_gene: TRBV7-9
abundance: NA
d_gene: NA
j_gene: TRBJ1-1
CDR3nt: TGTGCCAGCAGCTTAGCCCGGGGAGCGAACACTGAAGCTTTCTTT
CDR3aa: CASSLARGANTEAFF

v_gene: TRBV7-9
abundance: NA
d_gene: TRBD1
j_gene: TRBJ2-7
CDR3nt: TGTGCCAGCAGCTTTCGAAGCAAGACCGGGACAGGGATCTACGAGCAGTACTTC
CDR3aa: CASSFRSKTGTGIYEQYF

v_gene: TRBV27
abundance: once
d_gene: NA
j_gene: TRBJ1-3
CDR3nt: TGTGCCAGCAGTCCCTCGCCCGGTTCTGGAAACACCATATATTTT
CDR3aa: CASSPSPGSGNTIYF